This T cell receptor (beta chain) was obtained from a study of OX40 agonist ivuxolimab in advanced cancers. Describing the broader study: Ivuxolimab, which targeted the costimulatory receptor OX40 (CD134), was an agonistic, fully human IgG2 monoclonal antibody. Of the roughly 52 patients in dose escalation, 19 had hepatocellular carcinoma, some 15 had melanoma, 9 had renal cell carcinoma and 9 had head and neck cancer. Partial responses were achieved by three dose-escalation patients, of whom one had hepatocellular carcinoma and two had cutaneous melanoma. The point of sequencing TCRbeta in the periphery was to test whether ivuxolimab changed TCR sequence diversity and drove clonal T-cell expansion. Intravenous ivuxolimab was administered to patients every 2 weeks at six dose levels: 0.01, 0.1, 0.3, 1.5, 3 and 10 mg/kg. The dose-escalation cohort was 82.7% male with a mean age of roughly 60 years, ranging from roughly 20 to 80. Patients were allowed to have had prior anti-PD-1, anti-PD-L1 or anti-CTLA-4 therapy, and approximately 37% of the dose-escalation patients had been treated with checkpoint inhibitors. The monotherapy dose-escalation portion (N ≈ 50 patients) of the phase I ivuxolimab trial is reported in the paper.

For sequencing of the TCRbeta CDR3 region, genomic DNA was extracted from the sorted cells. The immunoSEQ Assay was used for sequencing of TCRbeta CDR3 regions. TCRdb took this table from immuneACCESS and kept in-frame rearrangements with V and J called. Such tables lack part of the clones; where checked against another copy, unresolved V genes explain under half of the gap, and the rest is unexplained. For this sample the table gives some 65,000 clones, of which about 85% were detected only once. The top ten constitute roughly 2% of the sample. The research as a whole found: After ivuxolimab, expanded clones were on average more numerous among CD8+ T cells than among CD4+ T cells. In partial responders in the 0.1-3.0 mg/kg groups, normalized peripheral clonal expansion was found to be among the lowest, especially among CD8+ T cells. Which antigens the clonally expanded peripheral T cells were specific for was not determined. At doses of 0.1 to 3.0 mg/kg, clonal expansion of both CD4+ and CD8+ T cells in blood was seen between baseline and week 6. Low levels of normalized T-cell clonal expansion were also seen in some nonresponding patients.

As regards this clone: Its antigen is currently not known. No base-level quality is on record; no much larger clone is a single base apart.

The germline ends are 17 bases apart after V is trimmed by 6 bases and J by 6 bases. The CDR3, from cysteine to phenylalanine, totals 14 residues. The DNA shown is the 42-base CDR3, in frame from base 1. Looking up the germline V gene yields CDR1 MDHEN and CDR2 SYDVKM. Patients with autoimmune disease history or receiving systemic immunosuppression were excluded from the trial. Peripheral blood for TCR sequencing was collected from all dose cohorts at baseline, on cycle 4 day 1, and on cycle 7 day 1. The samples were drawn from a first-in-human, open-label, multicenter phase I dose-escalation trial of ivuxolimab. Adults with locally advanced or metastatic head and neck squamous cell, hepatocellular, melanoma or renal cell carcinoma were enrolled in the trial. Before TCR sequencing, CD4+ T cells and CD8+ T cells were sorted from peripheral blood as separate populations.

The source was CD4+ or CD8+ T cells sorted from blood, collected in a trial of the OX40 agonist ivuxolimab. Recombination joined TRBV28 with TRBJ1-1; no D gene can be assigned with confidence. This TCR was recovered from an adult with an advanced solid tumor such as melanoma, head and neck, liver or kidney cancer. CDR3 protein: CASRPSGSFSEAFF. The sequence in DNA is TGTGCCAGCAGACCCTCAGGCTCTTTTTCTGAAGCTTTCTTT.